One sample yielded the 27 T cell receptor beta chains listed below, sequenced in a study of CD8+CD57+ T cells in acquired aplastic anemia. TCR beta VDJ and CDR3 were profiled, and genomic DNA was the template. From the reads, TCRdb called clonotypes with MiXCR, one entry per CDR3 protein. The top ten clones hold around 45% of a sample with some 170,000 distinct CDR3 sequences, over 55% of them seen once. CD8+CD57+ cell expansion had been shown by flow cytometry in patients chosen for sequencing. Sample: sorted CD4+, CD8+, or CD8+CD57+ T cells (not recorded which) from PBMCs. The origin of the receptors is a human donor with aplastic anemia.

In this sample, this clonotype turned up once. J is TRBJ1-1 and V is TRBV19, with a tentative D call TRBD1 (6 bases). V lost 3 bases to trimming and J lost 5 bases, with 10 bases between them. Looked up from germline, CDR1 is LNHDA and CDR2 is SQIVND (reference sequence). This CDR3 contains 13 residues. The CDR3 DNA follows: TGTGCCAGTAGTATTGTAGGGGGTACTGAAGCTTTCTTT. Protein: CASSIVGGTEAFF.

The DNA of the CDR3 is TGCGCCAGCAGCCATTTAGACAGGGATCGAGGGTCACCCCTCCACTTT. It codes for CASSHLDRDRGSPLHF. This chain joins TRBV4-3 and TRBJ1-6, with TRBD1 matching over 7 bases. CDR3 length: 16 amino acids. Germline-derived CDR1 and CDR2 are LGHNA and YSLEER. Trimming at V came to 3 bases and at J to 10 bases, leaving 12 bases not matched to a gene.

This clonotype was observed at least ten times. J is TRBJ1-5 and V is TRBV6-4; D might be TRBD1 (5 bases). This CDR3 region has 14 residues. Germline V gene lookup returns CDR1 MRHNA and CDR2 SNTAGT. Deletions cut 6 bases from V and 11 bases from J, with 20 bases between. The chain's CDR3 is CASSEGLESETQHF. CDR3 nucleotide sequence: TGTGCCAGCAGCGAGGGACTAGAGTCAGAGACCCAGCATTTT.

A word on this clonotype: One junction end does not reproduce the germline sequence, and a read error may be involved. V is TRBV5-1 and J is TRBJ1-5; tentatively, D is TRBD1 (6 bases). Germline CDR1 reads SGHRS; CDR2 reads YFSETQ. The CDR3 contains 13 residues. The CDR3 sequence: CASALDSDQPQHF. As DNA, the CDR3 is TGCGCCAGCGCATTGGACAGTGATCAGCCCCAGCATTTC.

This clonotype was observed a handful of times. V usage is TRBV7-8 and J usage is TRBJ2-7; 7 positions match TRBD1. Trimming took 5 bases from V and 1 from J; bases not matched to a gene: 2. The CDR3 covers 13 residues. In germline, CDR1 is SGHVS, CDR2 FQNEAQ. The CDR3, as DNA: TGTGCCAGCAGCGAGGGACAGTCCTACGAGCAGTACTTC. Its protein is CASSEGQSYEQYF.

CDR3: CASSLASGGNNEQFF. The CDR3 DNA reads TGTGCCAGCAGTTTAGCTAGCGGGGGGAACAATGAGCAGTTCTTC. This rearrangement joins TRBV12-3 or TRBV12-4 to TRBJ2-1; 10 bases are a match to TRBD2. This CDR3 has 15 residues. V lost 0 bases to trimming and J lost 5 bases; unmatched junction nucleotides: 1.

The DNA of the CDR3 is TGCAGTGCTAGAGATCCTCAGGCAGCGGGAGGGCGTAATGAGCAGTTCTTC. This translates into CSARDPQAAGGRNEQFF. This chain joins TRBV20-1 and TRBJ2-1; 10 nucleotides align to TRBD2. The CDR3 totals 17 residues. V trimming: 0 bases; J trimming: 7 bases; junction bases outside the gene matches: 12. The germline V gene has CDR1 DFQATT and CDR2 SNEGSKA (reference sequence).

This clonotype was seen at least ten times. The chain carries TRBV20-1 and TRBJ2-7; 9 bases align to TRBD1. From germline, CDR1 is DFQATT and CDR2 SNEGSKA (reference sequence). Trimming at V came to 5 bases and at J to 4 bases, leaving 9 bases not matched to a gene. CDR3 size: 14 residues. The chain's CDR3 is CSALTGTGMYEQYF. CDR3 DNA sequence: TGCAGTGCTCTTACCGGGACAGGGATGTACGAGCAGTACTTC.

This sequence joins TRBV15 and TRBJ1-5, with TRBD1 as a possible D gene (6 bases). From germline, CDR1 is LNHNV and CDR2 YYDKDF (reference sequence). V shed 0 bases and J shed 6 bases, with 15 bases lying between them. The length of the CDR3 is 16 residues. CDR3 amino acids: CATSRDMSAGVQPQHF. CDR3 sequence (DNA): TGTGCCACCAGCAGAGATATGTCGGCAGGGGTTCAGCCCCAGCATTTT.

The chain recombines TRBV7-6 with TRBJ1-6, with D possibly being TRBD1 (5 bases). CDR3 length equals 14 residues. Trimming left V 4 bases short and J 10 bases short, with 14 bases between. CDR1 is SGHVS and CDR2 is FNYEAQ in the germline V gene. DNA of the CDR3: TGTGCCAGCAGCTCAGACGGGACCACCTCACCCCTCCACTTT. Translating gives CASSSDGTTSPLHF.

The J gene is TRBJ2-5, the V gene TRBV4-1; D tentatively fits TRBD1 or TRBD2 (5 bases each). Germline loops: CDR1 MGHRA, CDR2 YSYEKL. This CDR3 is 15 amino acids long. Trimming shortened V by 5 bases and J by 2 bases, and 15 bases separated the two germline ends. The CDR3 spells CASSRPGGSQETQYF. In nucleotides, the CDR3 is TGCGCCAGCAGCAGGCCTGGGGGAAGTCAAGAGACCCAGTACTTC.

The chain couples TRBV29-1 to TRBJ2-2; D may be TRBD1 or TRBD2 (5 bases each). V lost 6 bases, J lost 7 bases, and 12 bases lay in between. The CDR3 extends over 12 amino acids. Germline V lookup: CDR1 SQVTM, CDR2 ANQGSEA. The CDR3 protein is CSVRGSLGELFF. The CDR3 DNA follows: TGCAGCGTGAGGGGATCCCTCGGGGAGCTGTTTTTT.

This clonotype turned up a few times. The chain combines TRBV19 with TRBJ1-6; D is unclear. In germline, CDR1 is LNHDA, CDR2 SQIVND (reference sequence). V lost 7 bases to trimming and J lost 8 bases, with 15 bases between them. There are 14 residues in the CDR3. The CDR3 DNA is TGTGCCAGTAAGATGGGAGTACCTGATTCACCCCTCCACTTT. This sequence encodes CASKMGVPDSPLHF.

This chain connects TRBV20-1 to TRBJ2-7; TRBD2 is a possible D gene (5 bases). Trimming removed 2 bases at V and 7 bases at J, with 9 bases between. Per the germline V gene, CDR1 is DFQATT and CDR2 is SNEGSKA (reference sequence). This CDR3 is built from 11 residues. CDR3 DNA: TGCAGTGCTAGATTTAGGAGGGAGCAGTACTTC. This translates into CSARFRREQYF.

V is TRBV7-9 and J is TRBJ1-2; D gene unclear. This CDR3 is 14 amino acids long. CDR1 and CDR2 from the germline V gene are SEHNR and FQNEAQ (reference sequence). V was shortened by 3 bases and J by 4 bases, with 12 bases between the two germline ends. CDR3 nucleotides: TGTGCCAGCAGCTTGACGGCGGTAATCTATGGCTACACCTTC. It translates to CASSLTAVIYGYTF. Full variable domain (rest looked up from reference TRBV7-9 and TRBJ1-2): DTGVSQNPRHKITKRGQNVTFRCDPISEHNRLYWYRQTLGQGPEFLTYFQNEAQLEKSRLLSDRFSAERPKGSFSTLEIQRTEQGDSAMYLCASSLTAVIYGYTFGSGTRLTVV.

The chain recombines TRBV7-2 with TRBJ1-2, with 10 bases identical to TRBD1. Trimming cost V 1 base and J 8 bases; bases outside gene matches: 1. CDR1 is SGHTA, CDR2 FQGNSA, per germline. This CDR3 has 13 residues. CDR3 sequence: CASSLVGQGGYTF. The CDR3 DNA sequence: TGTGCCAGCAGCTTAGTGGGACAGGGGGGCTACACCTTC.

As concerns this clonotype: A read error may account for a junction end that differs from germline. The chain's CDR3 is CASSLAGLTGTNEQFF. In DNA, the CDR3 is TGTGCTAGCAGCTTAGCGGGACTAACGGGAACCAATGAGCAGTTCTTC. V is TRBV7-7 and J is TRBJ2-1; 8 nucleotides match TRBD2. The V gene's germline CDR1 is SSHAT and CDR2 FNYEAQ (reference sequence). The length of the CDR3 is 16 residues.

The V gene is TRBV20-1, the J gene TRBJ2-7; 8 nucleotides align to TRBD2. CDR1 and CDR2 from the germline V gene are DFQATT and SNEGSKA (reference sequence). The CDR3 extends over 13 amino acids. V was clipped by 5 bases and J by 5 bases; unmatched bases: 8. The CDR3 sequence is CSASKRGSNEQYF. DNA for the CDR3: TGCAGTGCTTCGAAGCGGGGGTCAAACGAGCAGTACTTC.

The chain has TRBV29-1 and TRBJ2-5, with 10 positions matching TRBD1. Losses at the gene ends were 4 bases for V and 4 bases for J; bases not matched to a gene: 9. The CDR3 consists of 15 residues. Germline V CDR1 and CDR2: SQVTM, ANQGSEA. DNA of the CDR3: TGCAGCGTTGGGATGACAGGGGGCGCATCAGAGACCCAGTACTTC. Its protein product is CSVGMTGGASETQYF. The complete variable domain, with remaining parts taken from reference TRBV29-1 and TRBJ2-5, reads SAVISQKPSRDICQRGTSLTIQCQVDSQVTMMFWYRQQPGQSLTLIATANQGSEATYESGFVIDKFPISRPNLTFSTLTVSNMSPEDSSIYLCSVGMTGGASETQYFGPGTRLLVL.

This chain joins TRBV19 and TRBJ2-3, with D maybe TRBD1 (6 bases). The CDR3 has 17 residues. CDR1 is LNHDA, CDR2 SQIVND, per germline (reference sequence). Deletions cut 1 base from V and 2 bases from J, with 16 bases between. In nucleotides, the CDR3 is TGTGCCAGTAGTATAGGACCCGGGACAAAGGCCACAGATACGCAGTATTTT. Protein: CASSIGPGTKATDTQYF.

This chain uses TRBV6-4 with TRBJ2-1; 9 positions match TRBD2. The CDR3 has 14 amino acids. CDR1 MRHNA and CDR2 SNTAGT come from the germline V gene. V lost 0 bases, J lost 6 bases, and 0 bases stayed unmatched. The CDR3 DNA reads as TGTGCCAGCAGTGACTCTAGCGGGGGCAATGAGCAGTTCTTC. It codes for CASSDSSGGNEQFF.

The DNA for the CDR3 is TGTGCCAGCAGCGTTAGGGGTGCACCTCCGTGCTCCTACGAGCAGTACTTC. Its translation is CASSVRGAPPCSYEQYF. This rearrangement joins TRBV7-2 to TRBJ2-7, with D perhaps matching TRBD1 (5 bases). This CDR3 has 17 residues. Germline-derived CDR1 and CDR2 are SGHTA and FQGNSA. The V end was cut by 5 bases, the J end by 0 bases, with 20 bases between. Full variable domain (missing parts from reference TRBV7-2 and TRBJ2-7): GAGVSQSPSNKVTEKGKDVELRCDPISGHTALYWYRQSLGQGLEFLIYFQGNSAPDKSGLPSDRFSAERTGGSVSTLTIQRTQQEDSAVYLCASSVRGAPPCSYEQYFGPGTRLTVT.

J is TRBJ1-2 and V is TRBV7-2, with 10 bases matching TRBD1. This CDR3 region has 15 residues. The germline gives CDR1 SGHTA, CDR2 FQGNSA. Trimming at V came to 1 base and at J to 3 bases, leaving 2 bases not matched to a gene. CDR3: CASSLVGTGDYGYTF. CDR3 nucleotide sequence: TGTGCCAGCAGCTTAGTCGGGACAGGGGACTATGGCTACACCTTC.

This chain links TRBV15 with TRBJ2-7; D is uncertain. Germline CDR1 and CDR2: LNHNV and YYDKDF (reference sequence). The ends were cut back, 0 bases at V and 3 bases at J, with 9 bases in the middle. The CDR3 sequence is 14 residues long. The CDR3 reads CATSREATSYEQYF. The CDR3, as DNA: TGTGCCACCAGCAGAGAAGCGACAAGCTACGAGCAGTACTTC.

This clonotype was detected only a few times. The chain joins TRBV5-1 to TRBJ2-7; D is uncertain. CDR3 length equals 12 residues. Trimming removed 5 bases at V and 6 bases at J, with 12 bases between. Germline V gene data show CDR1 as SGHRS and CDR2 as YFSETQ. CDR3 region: CASRQGQSEQYF. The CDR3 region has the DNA TGCGCCAGCAGACAAGGGCAGTCCGAGCAGTACTTC.

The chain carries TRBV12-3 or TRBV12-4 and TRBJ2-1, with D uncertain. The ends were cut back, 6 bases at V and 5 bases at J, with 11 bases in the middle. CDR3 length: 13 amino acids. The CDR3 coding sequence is TGTGCCAGCAGCCACGGACGTAACAATGAGCAGTTCTTC. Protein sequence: CASSHGRNNEQFF.

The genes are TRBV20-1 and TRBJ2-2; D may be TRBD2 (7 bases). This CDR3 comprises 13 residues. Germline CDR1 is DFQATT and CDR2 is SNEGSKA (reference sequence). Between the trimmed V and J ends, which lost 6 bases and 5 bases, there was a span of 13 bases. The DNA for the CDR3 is TGCAGTGCACGGAGGGGGGGAACCGGGGAGCTGTTTTTT. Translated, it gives CSARRGGTGELFF.